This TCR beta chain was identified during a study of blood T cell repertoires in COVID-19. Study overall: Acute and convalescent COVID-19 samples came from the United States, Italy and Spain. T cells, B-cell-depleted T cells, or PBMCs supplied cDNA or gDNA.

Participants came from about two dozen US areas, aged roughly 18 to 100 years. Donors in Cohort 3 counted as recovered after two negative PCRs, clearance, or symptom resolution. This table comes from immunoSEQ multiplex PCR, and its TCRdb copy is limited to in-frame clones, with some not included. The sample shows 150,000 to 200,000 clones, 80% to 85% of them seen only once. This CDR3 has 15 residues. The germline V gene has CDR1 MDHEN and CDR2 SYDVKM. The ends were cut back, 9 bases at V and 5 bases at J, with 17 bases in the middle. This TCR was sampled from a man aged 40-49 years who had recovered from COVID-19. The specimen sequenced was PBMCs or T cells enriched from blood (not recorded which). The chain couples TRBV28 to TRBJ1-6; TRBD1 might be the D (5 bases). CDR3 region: CASREAGRNNSPLHF. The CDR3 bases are TGTGCCAGTCGAGAGGCAGGGAGGAATAATTCACCCCTCCACTTT.